This record covers a single T cell receptor (beta chain). The antigen remains undetermined. CDR3 length: 11 amino acids. V shed 6 bases and J shed 8 bases, with 11 bases lying between them. CDR1 is DFQATT, CDR2 SNEGSKA, per germline (reference sequence). The data were obtained in a study of identifying expanded T cells in peripheral blood. The repertoire was sequenced with immunoSEQ multiplex PCR; TCRdb's copy has only in-frame clones and lacks some. This sample has 100,000 to 150,000 clones, with over 65% found just once. No infections or other immune events were documented during collection. Findings of the study overall: Over approximately two and four weeks, about 17 and 20 clones changed, versus 1.2 between replicates. Clone count variance between roughly 2-week samples rose with total template count.

The receptor was derived from a person aged 18 to 70 in good health. Sequencing was done on a sample of blood. V and J are TRBV20-1 and TRBJ2-1, with D unclear. The DNA of the CDR3 is TGCAGTGCAAACGCCGCATATGAGCAGTTCTTC. It yields the protein CSANAAYEQFF.